Sequencing of this T cell receptor beta chain was carried out in a study of blood T cell repertoires in COVID-19. Study context: COVID-19 samples, acute and convalescent, were from the United States, Italy and Spain. PBMCs, B-cell-depleted T cells, or T cells provided the cDNA or gDNA that made up the material.

V lost 5 bases and J lost 8, with 18 bases in between. Germline CDR1 is LNHDA and CDR2 is SQIVND (reference sequence). The CDR3 is 14 amino acids. Authors' processing steps: Reference gene primer amplification yielded estimated nucleated cell counts. Produced via immunoSEQ multiplex PCR; TCRdb's table is partial and in-frame only. The V and J calls and clone size were taken over from that table, and D and trimming were inferred from the DNA. This repertoire shows fewer than 200,000 clones, 70% to 80% found once; its top ten account for 8.1%. Sequences were obtained from peripheral blood. The chain links TRBV19 to TRBJ1-2; weak D call: TRBD1 (6 bases). This clonotype was sampled from a man aged 60-69 years with acute or convalescent COVID-19. The CDR3 loop reads CASSEQGPGSGYTF. DNA for the CDR3: TGTGCCAGTAGTGAACAGGGCCCGGGCTCCGGCTACACCTTC.